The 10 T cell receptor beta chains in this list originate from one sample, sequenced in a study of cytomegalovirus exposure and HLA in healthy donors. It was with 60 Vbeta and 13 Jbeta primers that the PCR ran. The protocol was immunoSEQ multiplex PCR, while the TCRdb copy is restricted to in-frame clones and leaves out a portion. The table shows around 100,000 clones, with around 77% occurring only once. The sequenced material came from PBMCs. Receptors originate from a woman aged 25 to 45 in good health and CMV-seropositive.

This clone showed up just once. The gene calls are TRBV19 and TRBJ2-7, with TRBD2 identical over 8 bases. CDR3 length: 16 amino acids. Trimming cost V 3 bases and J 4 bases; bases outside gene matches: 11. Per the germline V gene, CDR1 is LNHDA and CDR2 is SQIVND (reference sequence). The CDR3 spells CASSIAGGGGEYEQYF. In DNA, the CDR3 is TGTGCCAGTAGTATTGCGGGGGGCGGAGGGGAGTACGAGCAGTACTTC. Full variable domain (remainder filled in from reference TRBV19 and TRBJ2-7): DGGITQSPKYLFRKEGQNVTLSCEQNLNHDAMYWYRQDPGQGLRLIYYSQIVNDFQKGDIAEGYSVSREKKESFPLTVTSAQKNPTAFYLCASSIAGGGGEYEQYFGPGTRLTVT.

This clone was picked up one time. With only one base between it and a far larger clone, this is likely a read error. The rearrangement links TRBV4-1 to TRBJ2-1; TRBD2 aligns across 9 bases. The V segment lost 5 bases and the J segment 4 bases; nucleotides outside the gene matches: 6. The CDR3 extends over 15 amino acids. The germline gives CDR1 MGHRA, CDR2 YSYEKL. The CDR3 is CASSLRLAEYNEQFF. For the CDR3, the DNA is TGCGCCAGCAGCTTAAGACTAGCGGAGTACAATGAGCAGTTCTTC.

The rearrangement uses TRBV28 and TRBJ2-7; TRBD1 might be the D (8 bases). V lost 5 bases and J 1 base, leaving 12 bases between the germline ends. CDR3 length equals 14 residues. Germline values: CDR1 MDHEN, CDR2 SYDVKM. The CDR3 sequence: CASSTGGGSYEQYF. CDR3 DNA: TGTGCCAGCAGTACAGGGGGGGGTTCCTACGAGCAGTACTTC.

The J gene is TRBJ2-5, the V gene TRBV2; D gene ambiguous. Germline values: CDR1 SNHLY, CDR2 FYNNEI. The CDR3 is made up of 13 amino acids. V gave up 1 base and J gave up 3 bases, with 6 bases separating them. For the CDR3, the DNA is TGTGCCAGCAGTGAAGGCCGAGAAGAGACCCAGTACTTC. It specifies CASSEGREETQYF.

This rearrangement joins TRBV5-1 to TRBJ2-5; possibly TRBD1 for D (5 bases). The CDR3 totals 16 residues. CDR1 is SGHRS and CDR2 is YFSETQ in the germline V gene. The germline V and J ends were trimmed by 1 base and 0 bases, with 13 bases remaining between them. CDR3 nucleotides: TGCGCCAGCAGCTTGACAGGACAACCGTACCAAGAGACCCAGTACTTC. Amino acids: CASSLTGQPYQETQYF.

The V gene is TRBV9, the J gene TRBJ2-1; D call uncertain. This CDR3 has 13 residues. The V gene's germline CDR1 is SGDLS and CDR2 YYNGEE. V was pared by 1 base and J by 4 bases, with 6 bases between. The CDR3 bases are TGTGCCAGCAGCGTATCTATGTACAATGAGCAGTTCTTC. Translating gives CASSVSMYNEQFF.

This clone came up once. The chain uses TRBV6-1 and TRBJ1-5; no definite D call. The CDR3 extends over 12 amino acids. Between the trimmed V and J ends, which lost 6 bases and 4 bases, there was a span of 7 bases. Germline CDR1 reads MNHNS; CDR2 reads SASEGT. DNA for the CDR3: TGTGCCAGCAGACAGATTAATCAGCCCCAGCATTTT. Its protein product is CASRQINQPQHF.

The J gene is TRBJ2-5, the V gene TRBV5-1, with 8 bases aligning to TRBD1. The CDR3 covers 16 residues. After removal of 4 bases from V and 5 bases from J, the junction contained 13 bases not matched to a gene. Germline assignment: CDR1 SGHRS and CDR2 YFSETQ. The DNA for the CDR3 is TGCGCCAGCAGCCGACTCCACGGACAGGGCGGCGAGACCCAGTACTTC. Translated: CASSRLHGQGGETQYF. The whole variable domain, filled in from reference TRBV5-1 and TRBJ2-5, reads KAGVTQTPRYLIKTRGQQVTLSCSPISGHRSVSWYQQTPGQGLQFLFEYFSETQRNKGNFPGRFSGRQFSNSRSEMNVSTLELGDSALYLCASSRLHGQGGETQYFGPGTRLLVL.

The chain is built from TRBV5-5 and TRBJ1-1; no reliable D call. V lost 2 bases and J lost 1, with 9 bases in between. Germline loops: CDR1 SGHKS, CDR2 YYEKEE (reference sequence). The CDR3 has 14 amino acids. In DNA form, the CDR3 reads TGTGCCAGCAGCTTTTTGGTAGCGAACACTGAAGCTTTCTTT. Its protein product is CASSFLVANTEAFF.

CDR3 nucleotides: TGTGCCAGCAGCTTACCCGACAGGGTGTACACCTTC. This encodes CASSLPDRVYTF. The chain combines TRBV5-6 with TRBJ1-2; 7 bases fit TRBD1. Trimming took 2 bases from V and 11 from J; bases not matched to a gene: 6. Per germline, CDR1 SGHDT and CDR2 YYEEEE. CDR3 length equals 12 residues.